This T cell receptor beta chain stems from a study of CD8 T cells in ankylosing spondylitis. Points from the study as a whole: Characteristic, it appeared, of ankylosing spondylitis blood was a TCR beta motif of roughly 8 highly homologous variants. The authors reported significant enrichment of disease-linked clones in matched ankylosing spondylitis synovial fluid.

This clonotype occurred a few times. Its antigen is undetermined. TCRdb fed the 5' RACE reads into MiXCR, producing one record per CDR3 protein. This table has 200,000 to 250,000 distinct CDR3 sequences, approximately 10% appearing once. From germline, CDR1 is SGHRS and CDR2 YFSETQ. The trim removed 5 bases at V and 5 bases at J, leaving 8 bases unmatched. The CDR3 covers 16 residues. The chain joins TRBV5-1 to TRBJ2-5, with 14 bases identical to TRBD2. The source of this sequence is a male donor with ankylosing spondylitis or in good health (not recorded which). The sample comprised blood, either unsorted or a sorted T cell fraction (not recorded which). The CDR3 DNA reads TGCGCCAGCAGTATTGGACTAGCGGGGGGATCGGAGACCCAGTACTTC. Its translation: CASSIGLAGGSETQYF.